The 2 T cell receptor beta chains given below trace back to one sample, sequenced in a study of response to subunit inactivated influenza vaccine. MiXCR, run by TCRdb on the RT-PCR reads, gives a single entry per CDR3 protein. The profile shows some 800,000 distinct CDR3 sequences, 21% of them singletons. The sample consisted of PBMCs from blood, taken about 5 days after vaccination. These TCRs come from a man aged 50 to 59 who received an inactivated influenza vaccine.

This clonotype was detected only a few times. The chain has TRBV5-1 and TRBJ2-3, with a tentative D call TRBD1 (6 bases). CDR3 length: 14 amino acids. Between the trimmed V and J ends, which lost 0 bases and 4 bases, there was a span of 9 bases. CDR1 is SGHRS, CDR2 YFSETQ, per germline. CDR3 in DNA: TGCGCCAGCAGCTTGGCGCCAGGGGCAGATACGCAGTATTTT. This gives the protein CASSLAPGADTQYF.

The V and J genes are TRBV27 and TRBJ1-5, with TRBD1 matching over 8 bases. With 6 bases clipped from V and 6 bases from J, the junction kept 7 bases outside the gene matches. The CDR3 is 14 amino acids. Per germline, CDR1 MNHEY and CDR2 SMNVEV (reference sequence). The CDR3 nucleotides read TGTGCCAGCAGGGGTAGACAGGGGACTCAGCCCCAGCATTTT. Amino acid sequence: CASRGRQGTQPQHF.